This T cell receptor (beta chain) was identified during a study of T cell clonotyping in hematopoietic cell transplantation. Overall study context: Cytoreduction preceded collection of pretransplant recipient samples.

Germline CDR1 SGHRS, CDR2 YFSETQ. This CDR3 comprises 16 residues. Trimming stripped 4 bases from V and 2 bases from J, with 18 bases between. Here immunoSEQ multiplex PCR was the method, and the copy in TCRdb shows in-frame clones only, minus some. The sample contains fewer than 100,000 clones, 90% to 97% of which appear only once. The time point denotes: recipient sample about 28 days before transplant, after cytoreduction. Recipient blood drawn about 28 days pretransplant and days 30, 100, 180 after. The rearrangement joins TRBV5-1 to TRBJ2-5, with D perhaps assigned TRBD1 or TRBD2 (6 bases each). The receptor was isolated from a woman between 45 and 65 years old with acute myeloid leukemia. Some clones in this sample may be carry-over from other donors' samples. Here the sequenced sample was peripheral blood mononuclear cells, taken before stem cell transplant. CDR3 bases: TGCGCCAGCAGCCAGGCGGGATGGGGGCCACAAGAGACCCAGTACTTC. Translated: CASSQAGWGPQETQYF.